This is a list of T cell receptor beta chains from one sample in a study of shared T cell receptors in the human thymus. Profiling relied on immunoSEQ multiplex PCR, and the TCRdb table lists in-frame clones only, not all of them. The table lists hundreds of thousands of clones, approximately 87% of them singletons. This same sample was also part of a study on human thymus T cells.

The specimen sequenced was thymocytes. Receptors originate from a boy under three years old with a congenital heart defect. CDR3s include the opening cysteine and the closing phenylalanine or tryptophan. D genes are given only for firm matches. Only part of the rows carry a size: once, few, many, or a class if the clone is expanded.

J: TRBJ2-1
D: TRBD2
V: TRBV5-1
size: -
CDR3: CASSFIPAGVSSYNEQFF
DNA: TGCGCCAGCAGCTTCATTCCAGCGGGAGTATCCTCCTACAATGAGCAGTTCTTC

J: TRBJ2-3
D: TRBD1
V: TRBV9
size: -
CDR3: CASSVQGAEDTQYF
DNA: TGTGCCAGCAGCGTACAGGGGGCGGAAGATACGCAGTATTTT

J: TRBJ1-2
D: TRBD1
V: TRBV27
size: -
CDR3: CASSPRDRGFGYTF
DNA: TGTGCCAGCAGTCCCAGGGACAGGGGGTTCGGCTACACCTTC

J: TRBJ2-7
D: TRBD1
V: TRBV6-6
size: -
CDR3: CASSPGQRGHEQYF
DNA: TGTGCCAGCAGTCCGGGACAGAGGGGACACGAGCAGTACTTC

J: TRBJ1-1
D: -
V: TRBV27
size: -
CDR3: CASILSGGNTEAFF
DNA: TGTGCCAGCATCCTATCCGGGGGGAACACTGAAGCTTTCTTT

J: TRBJ1-4
D: -
V: TRBV27
size: -
CDR3: CASSSPRRGNEKLFF
DNA: TGTGCCAGCAGTTCACCCCGAAGGGGTAATGAAAAACTGTTTTTT

J: TRBJ1-2
D: -
V: TRBV21-1
size: once
CDR3: CASSKVRLRGYTF
DNA: TGTGCCAGCAGCAAAGTCCGGCTCAGGGGCTACACCTTC

J: TRBJ2-5
D: -
V: TRBV5-1
size: once
CDR3: CASSEGGGEETQYF
DNA: TGCGCCAGCTCTGAGGGGGGAGGGGAAGAGACCCAGTACTTC

J: TRBJ2-2
D: -
V: TRBV19
size: -
CDR3: CASSMGGLNTGELFF
DNA: TGTGCCAGTAGTATGGGGGGGCTGAACACCGGGGAGCTGTTTTTT

J: TRBJ2-7
D: -
V: TRBV29-1
size: -
CDR3: CSVKGREEQYF
DNA: TGCAGCGTTAAAGGGCGGGAAGAGCAGTACTTC

J: TRBJ2-2
D: TRBD2
V: TRBV4-1
size: -
CDR3: CASSQDYTTSGFKNTGELFF
DNA: TGCGCCAGCAGCCAAGATTATACGACTAGCGGGTTTAAGAACACCGGGGAGCTGTTTTTT

J: TRBJ2-1
D: -
V: TRBV13
size: -
CDR3: CASSPPGFVGNEQFF
DNA: TGTGCCAGCAGCCCCCCGGGGTTTGTGGGCAATGAGCAGTTCTTC

J: TRBJ2-2
D: TRBD1
V: TRBV5-8
size: -
CDR3: CASSLPPGQGQWRGTGELFF
DNA: TGTGCCAGCAGCTTGCCTCCCGGACAGGGTCAATGGCGTGGGACCGGGGAGCTGTTTTTT

J: TRBJ2-7
D: TRBD1
V: TRBV4-3
size: -
CDR3: CASSQGTGAGGAYEQYF
DNA: TGCGCCAGCAGCCAAGGGACAGGGGCAGGTGGGGCCTACGAGCAGTACTTC

J: TRBJ2-1
D: TRBD1
V: TRBV4-2
size: -
CDR3: CASSQGDRGVMNEQFF
DNA: TGTGCCAGCAGCCAAGGGGACAGGGGAGTGATGAATGAGCAGTTCTTC

J: TRBJ2-3
D: -
V: TRBV14
size: -
CDR3: CASSPSGGASTDTQYF
DNA: TGTGCCAGCAGCCCCTCCGGCGGGGCCAGCACAGATACGCAGTATTTT

J: TRBJ2-7
D: TRBD2
V: TRBV7-8
size: -
CDR3: CASSLVLAANYEQYF
DNA: TGTGCCAGCAGCTTAGTACTAGCGGCTAACTACGAGCAGTACTTC

J: TRBJ2-1
D: TRBD1
V: TRBV29-1
size: -
CDR3: CSVPFDRGSYNEQFF
DNA: TGCAGCGTTCCTTTCGACAGGGGCTCCTACAATGAGCAGTTCTTC

J: TRBJ2-7
D: TRBD2
V: TRBV7-2
size: -
CDR3: CASSSRPSGQLVYEQYF
DNA: TGTGCCAGCAGCTCGAGGCCTAGCGGGCAATTAGTCTACGAGCAGTACTTC

J: TRBJ2-5
D: TRBD1
V: TRBV6-1
size: -
CDR3: CASRDRGRETQYF
DNA: TGTGCCAGCCGAGACAGGGGGCGAGAGACCCAGTACTTC

J: TRBJ2-7
D: TRBD1
V: TRBV6-1
size: -
CDR3: CASSEGGQGNEQYF
DNA: TGTGCCAGCAGTGAAGGGGGACAGGGTAACGAGCAGTACTTC

J: TRBJ2-1
D: -
V: TRBV7-8
size: -
CDR3: CASSLVEPSLEQFF
DNA: TGTGCCAGCAGCTTAGTAGAGCCTAGCTTAGAGCAGTTCTTC

J: TRBJ1-3
D: -
V: TRBV7-2
size: -
CDR3: CASSLRKGPSGNTIYF
DNA: TGTGCCAGCAGCTTAAGGAAGGGGCCCTCTGGAAACACCATATATTTT

J: TRBJ2-5
D: TRBD1
V: TRBV28
size: -
CDR3: CASRSRDRFETQYF
DNA: TGTGCCAGCAGGTCCCGGGACAGGTTCGAGACCCAGTACTTC

J: TRBJ2-7
D: TRBD1
V: TRBV4-3
size: -
CDR3: CASSNPPGQGLSVVNEQYF
DNA: TGCGCCAGCAGCAACCCTCCGGGACAGGGATTATCTGTGGTTAACGAGCAGTACTTC

J: TRBJ2-3
D: TRBD2
V: TRBV25-1
size: -
CDR3: CASSEMTSGSTDTQYF
DNA: TGTGCCAGCAGTGAAATGACTAGCGGGAGCACAGATACGCAGTATTTT

J: TRBJ1-3
D: TRBD1
V: TRBV2
size: -
CDR3: CASSEAQVGQAYSGNTIYF
DNA: TGTGCCAGCAGTGAAGCGCAGGTGGGACAGGCTTATTCTGGAAACACCATATATTTT

J: TRBJ2-7
D: -
V: TRBV21-1
size: -
CDR3: CASSTPGTSGRPYSYEQYF
DNA: TGTGCCAGCAGCACCCCCGGGACTAGCGGGAGGCCGTACTCCTACGAGCAGTACTTC

J: TRBJ1-1
D: -
V: TRBV6-1
size: -
CDR3: CASMGGTEAFF
DNA: TGTGCCAGCATGGGGGGCACTGAAGCTTTCTTT

J: TRBJ2-3
D: TRBD2
V: TRBV4-2
size: few
CDR3: CASSHRLLAGNTDTQYF
DNA: TGTGCCAGCAGCCATAGACTCCTAGCGGGAAACACAGATACGCAGTATTTT

J: TRBJ2-1
D: TRBD1
V: TRBV25-1
size: -
CDR3: CASSGERRGDRGNEQFF
DNA: TGTGCCAGCAGTGGGGAAAGAAGGGGGGACAGGGGCAATGAGCAGTTCTTC

J: TRBJ1-5
D: -
V: TRBV19
size: -
CDR3: CASSPDRKGARPQPQHF
DNA: TGTGCCAGTAGCCCCGACAGGAAGGGCGCCCGGCCCCAGCCCCAGCATTTT

J: TRBJ2-7
D: TRBD1
V: TRBV27
size: -
CDR3: CASNCRDRDTYEQYF
DNA: TGTGCCAGCAATTGCCGGGACAGGGACACCTACGAGCAGTACTTC

J: TRBJ2-2
D: TRBD2
V: TRBV12-5
size: -
CDR3: CASGLVSGLAGGRCGGELFF
DNA: TGTGCTAGTGGTTTGGTTTCTGGACTAGCGGGAGGGCGGTGCGGCGGGGAGCTGTTTTTT

J: TRBJ1-2
D: TRBD1
V: TRBV27
size: -
CDR3: CASSGRGDYGYTF
DNA: TGTGCCAGCAGCGGCAGGGGGGACTATGGCTACACCTTC

J: TRBJ2-1
D: TRBD1
V: TRBV5-5
size: -
CDR3: CASSSHWTGRSHNEQFF
DNA: TGTGCCAGCAGCTCCCACTGGACAGGGAGGTCCCACAATGAGCAGTTCTTC

J: TRBJ2-5
D: -
V: TRBV6-5
size: -
CDR3: CASSRDSGGETQYF
DNA: TGTGCCAGCAGTCGGGACTCCGGAGGAGAGACCCAGTACTTC

J: TRBJ2-7
D: -
V: TRBV9
size: -
CDR3: CASSAPDASGYEQYF
DNA: TGTGCCAGCAGCGCCCCGGATGCCAGCGGGTACGAGCAGTACTTC

J: TRBJ2-7
D: -
V: TRBV2
size: -
CDR3: CASRDSSERRPYEQYF
DNA: TGTGCCAGCAGGGACTCTAGCGAGAGGCGACCCTACGAGCAGTACTTC

J: TRBJ2-7
D: -
V: TRBV6-1
size: -
CDR3: CASSEALRGPYEQYF
DNA: TGTGCCAGCAGTGAAGCGCTTCGAGGGCCTTACGAGCAGTACTTC

J: TRBJ1-1
D: -
V: TRBV6-5
size: -
CDR3: CASRPKGLSTEAFF
DNA: TGTGCCAGCAGACCTAAGGGGCTCAGCACTGAAGCTTTCTTT

J: TRBJ2-1
D: TRBD1
V: TRBV5-4
size: -
CDR3: CASSLRTGDNDYNEQFF
DNA: TGTGCCAGCAGCTTGCGGACAGGGGATAATGACTACAATGAGCAGTTCTTC

J: TRBJ2-7
D: TRBD2
V: TRBV7-3
size: -
CDR3: CASSLKGRESLYEQYF
DNA: TGTGCCAGCAGCTTAAAAGGGCGGGAGTCCCTCTACGAGCAGTACTTC

J: TRBJ2-1
D: TRBD2
V: TRBV15
size: -
CDR3: CATSREREGFYNEQFF
DNA: TGTGCCACCAGCAGAGAGCGGGAGGGATTTTACAATGAGCAGTTCTTC

J: TRBJ1-2
D: -
V: TRBV11-3
size: -
CDR3: CASSLGTLAGDNYGYTF
DNA: TGTGCCAGCAGCTTAGGCACCTTGGCAGGGGATAACTATGGCTACACCTTC